A selection of T cell receptor beta chains follows, all from one sample in a study of T cell responses to AZD1222 COVID-19 vaccine. The method was immunoSEQ multiplex PCR; TCRdb's version includes in-frame clones alone and lacks a portion of them. The data hold more than 250,000 clones, with about 92% observed a single time. Sequences were derived from peripheral blood, sampled on day 0 of AZD1222 vaccination. These receptors were taken from an adult in good health. CDR3s include the opening cysteine and the closing phenylalanine or tryptophan. Fields, in order: V gene, D gene, J gene, clone size, CDR3 DNA, CDR3 protein. D genes are given only for firm matches. Rows give clone size only sometimes, using once, few, many, or a class for an expanded clone.

V gene: TRBV28
D gene: .
J gene: TRBJ1-3
clone size: .
CDR3 DNA: TGTGCCAGCAGTTTAACGGGGGGCCCTGGAAACACCATATATTTT
CDR3 protein: CASSLTGGPGNTIYF

V gene: TRBV6-5
D gene: .
J gene: TRBJ1-4
clone size: .
CDR3 DNA: TGTGCCAGCAGTTACGTGGGGGGACGTGGTGAAAAACTGTTTTTT
CDR3 protein: CASSYVGGRGEKLFF

V gene: TRBV18
D gene: TRBD2
J gene: TRBJ2-3
clone size: .
CDR3 DNA: TGTGCCAGCTCACCGGTTGGGGGGGAAGATACGCAGTATTTT
CDR3 protein: CASSPVGGEDTQYF

V gene: TRBV23-1
D gene: .
J gene: TRBJ2-7
clone size: .
CDR3 DNA: TGCGCCAGCAGTCAAAGGTGGTGCGGAGCCCCCTACGAGCAGTACTTC
CDR3 protein: CASSQRWCGAPYEQYF

V gene: TRBV5-1
D gene: TRBD2
J gene: TRBJ2-3
clone size: .
CDR3 DNA: TGCGCCAGCAGCTTGGAGCTAGCGGGCCGCACAGATACGCAGTATTTT
CDR3 protein: CASSLELAGRTDTQYF

V gene: TRBV12-5
D gene: TRBD1
J gene: TRBJ2-2
clone size: .
CDR3 DNA: TGTGCTAGTGGCCCAGGACAGGAAGCGAACACCGGGGAGCTGTTTTTT
CDR3 protein: CASGPGQEANTGELFF

V gene: TRBV6-4
D gene: .
J gene: TRBJ2-7
clone size: .
CDR3 DNA: TGTGCCAGCCCCCCTGCGGGGCTAGCCGCACAGGCATCCTACGAGCAGTACTTC
CDR3 protein: CASPPAGLAAQASYEQYF

V gene: TRBV20-1
D gene: .
J gene: TRBJ1-6
clone size: .
CDR3 DNA: TGCAGTGCTAGGGGTTCACCCCTCCACTTT
CDR3 protein: CSARGSPLHF

V gene: TRBV27
D gene: TRBD1
J gene: TRBJ1-1
clone size: .
CDR3 DNA: TGTGCCAGCAGTTTAAGGGGGCGGTCTGAAGCTTTCTTT
CDR3 protein: CASSLRGRSEAFF

V gene: TRBV7-2
D gene: TRBD2
J gene: TRBJ2-7
clone size: .
CDR3 DNA: TGTGCCAGCAGCCCCCAAAGCGGCGGGAGGGTTAACTCCTACGAGCAGTACTTC
CDR3 protein: CASSPQSGGRVNSYEQYF

V gene: TRBV10-1
D gene: .
J gene: TRBJ2-1
clone size: .
CDR3 DNA: TGCGCCAGCAGTGAGTCTTGGGCCCAGGGGCAGTTCTTC
CDR3 protein: CASSESWAQGQFF

V gene: TRBV28
D gene: .
J gene: TRBJ1-1
clone size: .
CDR3 DNA: TGTGCCAGCAGTTTATACAGGGCAACTGAAGCTTTCTTT
CDR3 protein: CASSLYRATEAFF

V gene: TRBV2
D gene: .
J gene: TRBJ2-1
clone size: .
CDR3 DNA: TGTGCCAGCACCAATCTTAGAGGCTCCTACAATGAGCAGTTCTTC
CDR3 protein: CASTNLRGSYNEQFF

V gene: TRBV7-3
D gene: .
J gene: TRBJ2-5
clone size: .
CDR3 DNA: TGTGCCAGCAGCTTAACCTCCAGTGAGACCCAGTACTTC
CDR3 protein: CASSLTSSETQYF

V gene: TRBV28
D gene: .
J gene: TRBJ2-5
clone size: .
CDR3 DNA: TGTGCCAGCAAGGTCGGGGGAGGAAAAGAGACCCAGTACTTC
CDR3 protein: CASKVGGGKETQYF

V gene: TRBV5-1
D gene: .
J gene: TRBJ2-3
clone size: .
CDR3 DNA: TGCGCCAGCAGCTTTGGAGCCCCGGGCACAGATACGCAGTATTTT
CDR3 protein: CASSFGAPGTDTQYF

V gene: TRBV19
D gene: .
J gene: TRBJ2-7
clone size: .
CDR3 DNA: TGTGCCAGTAGCCGGGGCCGGGAGTACGAGCAGTACTTC
CDR3 protein: CASSRGREYEQYF

V gene: TRBV2
D gene: .
J gene: TRBJ1-2
clone size: .
CDR3 DNA: TGTGCCAGCAGGGCAGAAGCTTATGGCTACACCTTC
CDR3 protein: CASRAEAYGYTF

V gene: TRBV2
D gene: .
J gene: TRBJ2-1
clone size: .
CDR3 DNA: TGTGCCAGCAAAGAGGAGATCGGGGATGAGCAGTTCTTC
CDR3 protein: CASKEEIGDEQFF

V gene: TRBV4-1
D gene: .
J gene: TRBJ2-3
clone size: .
CDR3 DNA: TGCGCCAGCAGCCAAGTTCTTTACACACATACGCAGTATTTT
CDR3 protein: CASSQVLYTHTQYF

V gene: TRBV28
D gene: .
J gene: TRBJ1-5
clone size: .
CDR3 DNA: TGTGCCAGCAGCCTAATTTTGATCAATCAGCCCCAGCATTTT
CDR3 protein: CASSLILINQPQHF

V gene: TRBV6-5
D gene: TRBD1
J gene: TRBJ2-1
clone size: .
CDR3 DNA: TGTGCCAGCAGTCGGACAGGGGCCTACAATGAGCAGTTCTTC
CDR3 protein: CASSRTGAYNEQFF

V gene: TRBV11-2
D gene: TRBD2
J gene: TRBJ2-2
clone size: .
CDR3 DNA: TGTGCCAGCAGCTTAGAGCCGGGAGGAACCGGGGAGCTGTTTTTT
CDR3 protein: CASSLEPGGTGELFF

V gene: TRBV18
D gene: TRBD1
J gene: TRBJ2-1
clone size: .
CDR3 DNA: TGTGCCAGCTCACGACCCGGGACAGGGGTTGAGAATGAGCAGTTCTTC
CDR3 protein: CASSRPGTGVENEQFF

V gene: TRBV28
D gene: .
J gene: TRBJ1-5
clone size: few
CDR3 DNA: TGTGCCAGCACCATGGGGGATCGCAATCAGCCCCAGCATTTT
CDR3 protein: CASTMGDRNQPQHF

V gene: TRBV7-9
D gene: .
J gene: TRBJ2-5
clone size: .
CDR3 DNA: TGTGCCAGCAGCCCGAAAACTCAAGCGGGCTCTTTCCAAGAGACCCAGTACTTC
CDR3 protein: CASSPKTQAGSFQETQYF